This is a list of T cell receptor beta chains from one sample in a study of blood T cell repertoires in COVID-19. Only in-frame clones appear in the TCRdb table, and some are missing; sequencing was by immunoSEQ multiplex PCR. Counted here are hundreds of thousands of clones, about 87% occurring once; the ten biggest clones make up 1% to 1.5%. Sequencing was done on a sample of peripheral blood. These receptors were taken from a man between 65 and 85 years old with acute or convalescent COVID-19. Each CDR3 is given with its conserved first and last residue. The D gene is left open where the match is weak. Not all rows give a size; the values are once, few, many and, for expanded clones, a class.

abundance: .; d_gene: TRBD2; j_gene: TRBJ2-1; v_gene: TRBV25-1; CDR3aa: CASSEYGGGRSYNEQFF; CDR3nt: TGTGCCAGCAGTGAATACGGGGGGGGTCGCTCCTACAATGAGCAGTTCTTC
abundance: .; d_gene: TRBD1; j_gene: TRBJ1-4; v_gene: TRBV27; CDR3aa: CASSPIPLTGDEKLFF; CDR3nt: TGTGCCAGCAGTCCCATACCCCTTACAGGGGATGAAAAACTGTTTTTT
abundance: .; d_gene: TRBD1; j_gene: TRBJ1-2; v_gene: TRBV12-3/TRBV12-4; CDR3aa: CASSLPRTGHTF; CDR3nt: TGTGCCAGCAGTCTCCCTAGGACAGGCCACACCTTC
abundance: .; d_gene: .; j_gene: TRBJ1-3; v_gene: TRBV28; CDR3aa: CASSATGTSGNTIYF; CDR3nt: TGTGCCAGCAGTGCGACAGGCACCTCTGGAAACACCATATATTTT
abundance: .; d_gene: .; j_gene: TRBJ2-3; v_gene: TRBV5-1; CDR3aa: CASSLDFSDTQYF; CDR3nt: TGCGCCAGCAGCTTGGACTTTTCGGATACGCAGTATTTT
abundance: .; d_gene: .; j_gene: TRBJ1-3; v_gene: TRBV28; CDR3aa: CASSQMTGSGNTIYF; CDR3nt: TGTGCCAGCAGCCAAATGACAGGATCTGGAAACACCATATATTTT
abundance: few; d_gene: .; j_gene: TRBJ1-1; v_gene: TRBV7-2; CDR3aa: CASSLYAGDTEAFF; CDR3nt: TGTGCCAGCAGCTTATACGCCGGGGACACTGAAGCTTTCTTT
abundance: .; d_gene: .; j_gene: TRBJ1-2; v_gene: TRBV3-1/TRBV3-2; CDR3aa: CASSQPYNYGYTF; CDR3nt: TGTGCCAGCAGCCAACCGTATAACTATGGCTACACCTTC
abundance: .; d_gene: .; j_gene: TRBJ2-5; v_gene: TRBV7-2; CDR3aa: CASSSRGTSQETQYF; CDR3nt: TGTGCCAGCAGCTCACGCGGGACGAGCCAAGAGACCCAGTACTTC
abundance: .; d_gene: TRBD1; j_gene: TRBJ2-1; v_gene: TRBV5-1; CDR3aa: CASSTGTSGGATNEQFF; CDR3nt: TGCGCCAGCAGCACGGGTACTTCAGGGGGCGCAACAAATGAGCAGTTCTTC
abundance: once; d_gene: .; j_gene: TRBJ2-1; v_gene: TRBV30; CDR3aa: CAWSVSRNSNEQFF; CDR3nt: TGTGCCTGGAGTGTCTCCCGAAACAGCAATGAGCAGTTCTTC
abundance: .; d_gene: .; j_gene: TRBJ2-2; v_gene: TRBV14; CDR3aa: CASSHDSTGELFF; CDR3nt: TGTGCCAGCAGCCACGACTCGACCGGGGAGCTGTTTTTT
abundance: .; d_gene: .; j_gene: TRBJ1-2; v_gene: TRBV6-1; CDR3aa: CASSEPGGGYTF; CDR3nt: TGTGCCAGCAGTGAACCTGGGGGCGGCTACACCTTC
abundance: few; d_gene: TRBD2; j_gene: TRBJ2-3; v_gene: TRBV24-1; CDR3aa: CATSDPPLAGYTDTQYF; CDR3nt: TGTGCCACCAGTGATCCCCCCCTAGCGGGGTATACAGATACGCAGTATTTT
abundance: .; d_gene: TRBD1; j_gene: TRBJ1-6; v_gene: TRBV28; CDR3aa: CATRPGQYNSPLHF; CDR3nt: TGTGCCACCCGCCCGGGACAGTATAATTCACCCCTCCACTTT
abundance: .; d_gene: TRBD1; j_gene: TRBJ2-5; v_gene: TRBV7-8; CDR3aa: CASSRGQEETQYF; CDR3nt: TGTGCCAGCAGCCGCGGACAGGAAGAGACCCAGTACTTC
abundance: .; d_gene: TRBD1; j_gene: TRBJ2-7; v_gene: TRBV3-1/TRBV3-2; CDR3aa: CASSLQGASYEQYF; CDR3nt: TGTGCCAGCAGCCTACAGGGGGCTAGCTACGAGCAGTACTTC
abundance: .; d_gene: TRBD1; j_gene: TRBJ1-1; v_gene: TRBV19; CDR3aa: CASKRDRDTEAFF; CDR3nt: TGTGCCAGTAAGAGGGACAGGGACACTGAAGCTTTCTTT